The 11 T cell receptor beta chains presented below share a single source sample, sequenced in a study of Graves' ophthalmopathy and Graves' hyperthyroidism. The authors amplified TCR beta CDR3 regions from RNA transcripts. HTBI primers were used in a first-round RT-PCR, which preceded a second-round multiplex PCR. TCRdb ran MiXCR on the multiplex PCR reads and lists one entry per CDR3 protein. The table includes roughly 600,000 distinct CDR3 sequences, less than 40% detected once. Sequencing was performed on peripheral blood or thyroid tissue (not recorded which). These receptors all come from an adult man with Graves' hyperthyroidism.

In the case of this clonotype: A junction boundary mismatches the germline segment, possibly from a read error. The V call is TRBV7-9, the J call TRBJ2-2; 12 bases align to TRBD2. The germline CDR1 and CDR2 sequences are SEHNR and FQNEAQ (reference sequence). The CDR3 runs to 16 residues. CDR3 region: CASSLTTSGGMGEQFF. CDR3 DNA sequence: TGTGCCAGCAGCTTAACGACTAGCGGGGGCATGGGTGAGCAGTTTTTT.

A few counts support this clonotype. The rearrangement joins TRBV5-1 to TRBJ1-4; tentative D call: TRBD1 (6 bases). The germline V and J ends were trimmed by 4 bases and 8 bases, with 18 bases remaining between them. CDR1 is SGHRS and CDR2 is YFSETQ in the germline V gene. There are 15 residues in the CDR3. The chain's CDR3 is CASSENSVQGEKLFF. The CDR3 bases are TGCGCCAGCAGCGAAAATTCAGTTCAGGGGGAAAAACTGTTTTTT.

The chain recombines TRBV12-5 with TRBJ2-7, with a possible D match to TRBD2 (6 bases). CDR1 is LGHNT and CDR2 is FRNRAP in the germline V gene. The V and J ends lost 3 bases and 2 bases respectively, with 8 bases between them. CDR3 length equals 13 residues. CDR3 sequence reads: CASGFGGTYEQYF. CDR3 DNA: TGTGCTAGTGGTTTTGGCGGGACCTACGAGCAGTACTTC.

The V and J genes are TRBV6-2 or TRBV6-3 and TRBJ1-6; no definite D call. V dropped 2 bases and J dropped 10 bases, with 12 bases sitting between them. In germline, CDR1 is MNHEY, CDR2 SVGEGT. This CDR3 contains 14 residues. The CDR3 coding sequence is TGTGCCAGCAGTTACGGAACAGTTTGGTCACCCCTCCACTTT. It codes for CASSYGTVWSPLHF.

This clonotype was observed once. V is TRBV19 and J is TRBJ2-1, with D hard to call. Germline-derived CDR1 and CDR2 are LNHDA and SQIVND (reference sequence). The CDR3 totals 15 residues. Trimming removed 1 base at V and 3 bases at J, with 10 bases between. Here the CDR3 reads CASSIGYTIYNEQFF. CDR3 DNA: TGTGCCAGTAGTATAGGTTACACCATCTACAATGAGCAGTTCTTC.

The V gene is TRBV6-4, the J gene TRBJ2-2; D unresolved. V was cut by 7 bases and J by 8 bases, with 8 bases left in between. The CDR3 has 11 residues. The germline V gene encodes CDR1 MRHNA and CDR2 SNTAGT. CDR3 region: CASKSLGELFF. DNA of the CDR3: TGTGCCAGCAAGTCCCTAGGGGAGCTGTTTTTT.

About this clonotype: It may be a read error: a sequence one base away is much more abundant. V is TRBV7-8 and J is TRBJ1-5; no firm D call. The CDR3 is made up of 14 amino acids. V lost 7 bases and J 6 bases, leaving 16 bases between the germline ends. Germline loops: CDR1 SGHVS, CDR2 FQNEAQ. CDR3 coding DNA: TGTGCCAGCAACCTCTACAGCGGCCCTCAGCCCCAGCATTTT. Translation: CASNLYSGPQPQHF.

This clonotype has just a few counts. This chain uses TRBV5-1 with TRBJ2-3, with 8 bases aligning to TRBD1. The trim removed 6 bases at V and 2 bases at J, leaving 5 bases unmatched. The CDR3 spans 14 residues. CDR1 and CDR2 (germline): SGHRS, YFSETQ. CDR3 sequence (DNA): TGCGCCAGCACTAGGACAGGGCTCACAGATACGCAGTATTTT. It encodes CASTRTGLTDTQYF. The whole variable domain, remainder taken from reference TRBV5-1 and TRBJ2-3, is KAGVTQTPRYLIKTRGQQVTLSCSPISGHRSVSWYQQTPGQGLQFLFEYFSETQRNKGNFPGRFSGRQFSNSRSEMNVSTLELGDSALYLCASTRTGLTDTQYFGPGTRLTVL.

Ten or more counts support this clonotype. The rearrangement links TRBV7-9 to TRBJ2-7, with 10 bases matching TRBD2. V dropped 4 bases and J dropped 1; count of bases not matched to a gene: 7. This CDR3 is 16 amino acids long. CDR1 is SEHNR, CDR2 FQNEAQ, per germline (reference sequence). The CDR3 protein is CASSSPGLASSYEQYF. In DNA, the CDR3 is TGTGCCAGCAGCTCACCGGGACTAGCGTCGTCCTACGAGCAGTACTTC.

This clonotype was recorded only once. Just one base apart from a much larger clone, this may be a read error. The chain joins TRBV19 to TRBJ2-1; 12 bases map to TRBD2. CDR3 length: 15 amino acids. Germline V lookup: CDR1 LNHDA, CDR2 SQIVND (reference sequence). In DNA form, the CDR3 reads TGTGCCAGCGGGACTAGCGGGTCCTCCTACAATAAGCAGTTCTTC. This encodes CASGTSGSSYNKQFF.

This clonotype was detected once. This sequence may be a read error, since a much larger clone differs from it by one base. The chain joins TRBV5-4 to TRBJ2-7, with D possibly TRBD2 on 5 matching bases. This CDR3 is 11 amino acids long. Germline V gene lookup returns CDR1 SGHNT and CDR2 YYREEE (reference sequence). The CDR3 DNA reads TGTACCGCGGGCCTTAGCTACGAGCAGTACTTC. Translating it yields CTAGLSYEQYF.